A selection of T cell receptor beta chains follows, all from one sample in a study of blood T cell repertoires in COVID-19. Here immunoSEQ multiplex PCR was the method, and the copy in TCRdb shows in-frame clones only, minus some. This table has about 400,000 clones, 89% appearing once. The specimen sequenced was peripheral blood. These receptors all come from a man aged 35 to 55 with acute or convalescent COVID-19. CDR3s include the opening cysteine and the closing phenylalanine or tryptophan. Each record gives: V gene, CDR3 length, clone size, D gene, J gene, CDR3 protein, CDR3 DNA. D genes are given only for firm matches. Clone size is stated in some rows and not others, as once, few, many or a class when expanded.

V: TRBV18
length: 16
size: .
D: TRBD1
J: TRBJ1-4
CDR3: CASSPQEGAVGEKLFF
DNA: TGTGCCAGCTCACCGCAGGAGGGGGCTGTGGGTGAAAAACTGTTTTTT

V: TRBV15
length: 15
size: .
D: TRBD1
J: TRBJ2-2
CDR3: CATSRGGQGAGELFF
DNA: TGTGCCACCAGCAGAGGTGGACAGGGGGCCGGGGAGCTGTTTTTT

V: TRBV28
length: 18
size: .
D: TRBD1
J: TRBJ2-7
CDR3: CASSLFPGRTGSSYEQYF
DNA: TGTGCCAGCAGTTTATTTCCAGGGCGGACAGGGAGCTCCTACGAGCAGTACTTC

V: TRBV6-5
length: 13
size: .
D: .
J: TRBJ1-1
CDR3: CASRADRGTEAFF
DNA: TGTGCCAGCAGGGCAGACCGGGGCACTGAAGCTTTCTTT

V: TRBV4-1
length: 15
size: .
D: TRBD1
J: TRBJ2-3
CDR3: CASRYTGDYLDTQYF
DNA: TGCGCCAGCAGGTATACAGGGGATTATTTGGATACGCAGTATTTT

V: TRBV27
length: 14
size: once
D: .
J: TRBJ2-3
CDR3: CASSWAGGTDTQYF
DNA: TGTGCCAGCAGTTGGGCGGGTGGCACAGATACGCAGTATTTT

V: TRBV29-1
length: 17
size: .
D: TRBD1
J: TRBJ2-6
CDR3: CSVGGRRDRGDPNVLTF
DNA: TGCAGCGTTGGTGGTCGGCGGGACAGGGGCGACCCCAACGTCCTGACTTTC

V: TRBV7-8
length: 14
size: .
D: .
J: TRBJ1-1
CDR3: CASSLTELNTEAFF
DNA: TGTGCCAGCAGCTTGACTGAGTTGAACACTGAAGCTTTCTTT

V: TRBV12-3/TRBV12-4
length: 12
size: .
D: .
J: TRBJ2-1
CDR3: CASSLVSDEQFF
DNA: TGTGCCAGCAGTTTAGTTTCGGATGAGCAGTTCTTC

V: TRBV12-3/TRBV12-4
length: 13
size: once
D: TRBD2
J: TRBJ2-5
CDR3: CASSGAGAETQYF
DNA: TGTGCCAGCAGTGGAGCGGGAGCTGAGACCCAGTACTTC

V: TRBV28
length: 12
size: once
D: .
J: TRBJ1-2
CDR3: CASSQGGYGYTF
DNA: TGTGCCAGCAGCCAGGGAGGCTATGGCTACACCTTC

V: TRBV12-5
length: 16
size: .
D: .
J: TRBJ1-2
CDR3: CASGPTLAQRGYGYTF
DNA: TGTGCTAGTGGTCCAACCTTGGCACAACGAGGCTATGGCTACACCTTC

V: TRBV13
length: 17
size: .
D: TRBD1
J: TRBJ1-1
CDR3: CASSPNDRGRVNTEAFF
DNA: TGTGCCAGCAGCCCTAATGACAGGGGTCGGGTGAACACTGAAGCTTTCTTT

V: TRBV4-3
length: 16
size: .
D: .
J: TRBJ1-4
CDR3: CASSQGRRGGNEKLFF
DNA: TGCGCCAGCAGCCAAGGGCGACGCGGGGGGAATGAAAAACTGTTTTTT

V: TRBV5-1
length: 16
size: .
D: TRBD1
J: TRBJ1-2
CDR3: CASSFGTGGSNYGYTF
DNA: TGCGCCAGCAGCTTTGGGACAGGGGGATCTAACTATGGCTACACCTTC

V: TRBV15
length: 14
size: .
D: .
J: TRBJ1-1
CDR3: CATSRGGTSPLAFF
DNA: TGTGCCACCAGCAGGGGGGGAACCTCTCCGCTAGCTTTCTTT

V: TRBV5-5
length: 14
size: .
D: TRBD2
J: TRBJ2-1
CDR3: CASQSTSGYNEQFF
DNA: TGTGCCAGCCAATCTACTAGCGGGTACAATGAGCAGTTCTTC

V: TRBV19
length: 12
size: once
D: .
J: TRBJ2-3
CDR3: CASTGTTDTQYF
DNA: TGTGCCAGCACGGGGACTACAGATACGCAGTATTTT

V: TRBV5-4
length: 13
size: once
D: .
J: TRBJ2-1
CDR3: CASSLEQGNEQFF
DNA: TGTGCCAGCAGCTTGGAACAGGGAAATGAGCAGTTCTTC

V: TRBV5-1
length: 17
size: .
D: TRBD1
J: TRBJ2-7
CDR3: CASSPGHTGTGAYEQYF
DNA: TGCGCCAGCAGCCCCGGGCATACTGGGACAGGAGCTTACGAGCAGTACTTC

V: TRBV19
length: 18
size: once
D: TRBD1
J: TRBJ1-5
CDR3: CASSFGQDAFYSNQPQHF
DNA: TGTGCCAGTAGTTTTGGACAGGATGCCTTCTATAGCAATCAGCCCCAGCATTTT

V: TRBV30
length: 13
size: .
D: .
J: TRBJ1-2
CDR3: CALGPLDGNGYTF
DNA: TGTGCCTTGGGCCCCCTCGATGGCAATGGCTACACCTTC

V: TRBV27
length: 14
size: .
D: TRBD1
J: TRBJ1-6
CDR3: CASSSGDRGSPLHF
DNA: TGTGCCAGCAGTTCAGGGGACAGGGGTTCACCCCTCCACTTT

V: TRBV10-3
length: 14
size: .
D: .
J: TRBJ1-2
CDR3: CAISEFGDFYGYTF
DNA: TGTGCCATCAGTGAGTTCGGGGATTTCTATGGCTACACCTTC

V: TRBV7-3
length: 15
size: .
D: .
J: TRBJ2-2
CDR3: CASSIGRGNTGELFF
DNA: TGTGCCAGCAGCATCGGACGGGGGAACACCGGGGAGCTGTTTTTT

V: TRBV19
length: 15
size: few
D: .
J: TRBJ1-3
CDR3: CASSVRTLSGNTIYF
DNA: TGTGCCAGTAGTGTTCGGACACTCTCTGGAAACACCATATATTTT

V: TRBV6-1
length: 17
size: .
D: .
J: TRBJ2-1
CDR3: CASSDWREISSYNEQFF
DNA: TGTGCCAGCAGTGACTGGAGGGAGATAAGCTCCTACAATGAGCAGTTCTTC

V: TRBV5-1
length: 14
size: .
D: .
J: TRBJ2-7
CDR3: CASSSDPGYYEQYF
DNA: TGCGCCAGCAGCTCAGATCCAGGGTACTACGAGCAGTACTTC

V: TRBV16
length: 14
size: .
D: .
J: TRBJ1-1
CDR3: CASSPLGRSGEAFF
DNA: TGTGCCAGCAGCCCGTTAGGACGGAGCGGTGAAGCTTTCTTT

V: TRBV15
length: 15
size: .
D: .
J: TRBJ1-4
CDR3: CATSRDRQGGEKLFF
DNA: TGTGCCACCAGCAGAGATAGGCAGGGAGGAGAAAAACTGTTTTTT

V: TRBV10-3
length: 15
size: .
D: .
J: TRBJ1-5
CDR3: CAISEQVSSNQPQHF
DNA: TGTGCCATCAGTGAGCAGGTATCAAGCAATCAGCCCCAGCATTTT

V: TRBV28
length: 14
size: once
D: TRBD1
J: TRBJ2-3
CDR3: CATGPGQGADTQYF
DNA: TGTGCCACCGGACCGGGACAGGGGGCAGATACGCAGTATTTT

V: TRBV19
length: 16
size: .
D: TRBD2
J: TRBJ2-3
CDR3: CASSPRAGAGTDTQYF
DNA: TGTGCCAGTAGTCCCCGAGCGGGGGCCGGCACAGATACGCAGTATTTT

V: TRBV5-6
length: 14
size: few
D: TRBD1
J: TRBJ1-2
CDR3: CASSWGQGNYGYTF
DNA: TGTGCCAGCAGCTGGGGACAGGGTAACTATGGCTACACCTTC

V: TRBV7-2
length: 14
size: .
D: .
J: TRBJ1-2
CDR3: CASSYAFGVDGYTF
DNA: TGTGCCAGCAGCTACGCATTCGGGGTCGATGGCTACACCTTC

V: TRBV6-6
length: 16
size: .
D: .
J: TRBJ2-5
CDR3: CASIPWDWTNGETQYF
DNA: TGTGCCAGCATCCCCTGGGACTGGACAAATGGAGAGACCCAGTACTTC

V: TRBV19
length: 14
size: .
D: TRBD1
J: TRBJ2-7
CDR3: CASSVSGQIYEQYF
DNA: TGTGCCAGTAGTGTCTCGGGACAGATCTACGAGCAGTACTTC

V: TRBV6-5
length: 14
size: .
D: .
J: TRBJ2-1
CDR3: CASSYSMRANEQFF
DNA: TGTGCCAGCAGTTACTCGATGCGAGCGAATGAGCAGTTCTTC

V: TRBV12-3/TRBV12-4
length: 12
size: .
D: .
J: TRBJ2-3
CDR3: CATNRVGDTQYF
DNA: TGTGCCACTAACAGGGTTGGAGATACGCAGTATTTT

V: TRBV7-2
length: 13
size: .
D: .
J: TRBJ2-1
CDR3: CASSLGVRGEQFF
DNA: TGTGCCAGCAGCTTAGGGGTCCGGGGTGAGCAGTTCTTC

V: TRBV2
length: 15
size: .
D: TRBD2
J: TRBJ2-1
CDR3: CASSEGLAGGNEQFF
DNA: TGTGCCAGCAGTGAAGGGCTAGCGGGGGGTAATGAGCAGTTCTTC

V: TRBV7-2
length: 16
size: .
D: .
J: TRBJ2-1
CDR3: CASSLEVGGVYNEQFF
DNA: TGTGCCAGCAGCTTAGAGGTTGGCGGGGTCTACAATGAGCAGTTCTTC